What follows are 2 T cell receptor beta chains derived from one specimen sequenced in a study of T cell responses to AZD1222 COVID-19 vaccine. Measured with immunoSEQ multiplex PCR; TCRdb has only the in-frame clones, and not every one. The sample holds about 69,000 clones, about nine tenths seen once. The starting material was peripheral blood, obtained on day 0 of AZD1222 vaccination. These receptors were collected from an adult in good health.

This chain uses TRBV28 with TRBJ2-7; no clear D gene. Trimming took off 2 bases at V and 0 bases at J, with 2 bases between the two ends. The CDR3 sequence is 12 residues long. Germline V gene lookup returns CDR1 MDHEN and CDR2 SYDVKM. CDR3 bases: TGTGCCAGCAGTTTAGACTCCTACGAGCAGTACTTC. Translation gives CASSLDSYEQYF.

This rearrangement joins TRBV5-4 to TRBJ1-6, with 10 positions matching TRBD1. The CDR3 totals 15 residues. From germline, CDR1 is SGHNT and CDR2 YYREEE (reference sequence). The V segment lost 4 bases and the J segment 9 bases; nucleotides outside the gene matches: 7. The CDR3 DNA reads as TGTGCCAGCAGCCCTGGGGGGACAGGGGTTTCACCCCTCCACTTT. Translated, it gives CASSPGGTGVSPLHF.